The T cell receptor beta chain under discussion was sequenced for a study of cytomegalovirus exposure and HLA in healthy donors. The PCR made use of 60 Vbeta and 13 Jbeta primers. The table came from immunoSEQ multiplex PCR; TCRdb's copy has only in-frame clones and leaves some out. The table lists around 110,000 clones. The CDR3 loop spans 14 amino acids. V lost 3 bases, J lost 4 bases, and 11 bases lay in between. Germline CDR1 is SGHTA and CDR2 is FQGNSA. This TCR derives from a man younger than 45 in good health and CMV-seronegative. The material sequenced was PBMCs. V gene TRBV7-2 combines with J gene TRBJ2-3; unclear D gene. CDR3 amino acids: CASSLAPSADTQYF. Here the CDR3 DNA reads TGTGCCAGCAGCTTGGCCCCGTCCGCAGATACGCAGTATTTT.